This passage covers 30 T cell receptor beta chains from one sample sequenced in a study of beta chain features in type 1 diabetes. The investigators reverse transcribed all of the isolated RNA, so they sequenced expressed TCRB transcripts. Libraries were prepared by immunoSEQ multiplex PCR; TCRdb keeps only in-frame clonotypes and omits some of them. The sample holds about 230,000 clones, 9.6% seen once. Material for sequencing was naive CD4+ T cells from blood. The receptors come from a woman aged 18-35 years in good health.

This clone has only a few counts. The chain has TRBV5-5 and TRBJ2-3; 9 bases match TRBD2. Germline V gives CDR1 SGHKS, CDR2 YYEKEE (reference sequence). V lost 6 bases, J lost 4 bases, and 3 bases stayed unmatched. The CDR3 loop spans 13 amino acids. The CDR3 protein is CASTLAGADTQYF. CDR3 in DNA: TGTGCCAGCACTTTAGCGGGGGCAGATACGCAGTATTTT.

This clone turned up a few times. V is TRBV5-8 and J is TRBJ1-4; D unresolved. The V end was cut by 0 bases, the J end by 3 bases, with 12 bases between. Germline-derived CDR1 and CDR2 are SGHTS and YDEGEE. The CDR3 length is 16 residues. The CDR3 region is CASSLGTDSPNEKLFF. CDR3 DNA: TGTGCCAGCAGCTTGGGCACAGATTCGCCTAATGAAAAACTGTTTTTT.

The V call is TRBV7-9, the J call TRBJ1-4, with 7 bases aligning to TRBD1. The CDR3 is made up of 14 amino acids. CDR1 is SEHNR, CDR2 FQNEAQ, per germline (reference sequence). The J segment lost 8 bases and the V segment lost 3 bases, leaving 6 bases of the junction unmatched. The CDR3 nucleotides are TGTGCCAGCAGCTTTACAGGGGACCAAGAAAAACTGTTTTTT. Its translation: CASSFTGDQEKLFF.

The genes are TRBV7-2 and TRBJ2-5, with 9 nucleotides matching TRBD1. TRBJ2-7 explains the end of the DNA better; the J call may be wrong. Germline V gives CDR1 SGHTA, CDR2 FQGNSA. This CDR3 contains 16 residues. CDR3 DNA: TGTGCCAGCAGCTTAACGTATCGGACAGGGGTCTACGAGCAGTACTTC. The encoded protein is CASSLTYRTGVYEQYF.

J is TRBJ1-5 and V is TRBV18, with D perhaps TRBD1 (5 bases). The ends were cut back, 5 bases at V and 0 bases at J, with 8 bases in the middle. The CDR3 consists of 14 residues. CDR1 is KGHSH, CDR2 LQKENI, per germline. The CDR3 loop reads CASSLTDSNQPQHF. The CDR3, as DNA: TGTGCCAGCTCATTGACAGATAGCAATCAGCCCCAGCATTTT.

Comment on this clone: Germline and junction disagree at one end, which may indicate a read error. The rearrangement links TRBV9 to TRBJ2-5, with TRBD1 matching over 7 bases. The CDR3 is 14 residues long. Germline CDR1 SGDLS, CDR2 YYNGEE. CDR3 sequence reads: CASSVSSGGETQHF. DNA of the CDR3: TGTGCCAGCAGCGTATCTTCAGGGGGAGAGACCCAGCACTTC.

This clone has ten or more counts. The rearrangement joins TRBV23-1 to TRBJ1-2, with D possibly matching TRBD1 (5 bases). TRBV23-1 is an ORF, and what it does is uncertain. The germline V and J ends were trimmed by 2 bases and 3 bases, with 13 bases remaining between them. There are 15 residues in the CDR3. The CDR3 is CASSQSWVGDYGYTF. The CDR3 nucleotides read TGCGCCAGCAGTCAAAGTTGGGTAGGGGACTATGGCTACACCTTC.

This chain links TRBV5-1 with TRBJ1-1, with 10 nucleotides matching TRBD1. V shed 2 bases and J 2 bases; nucleotides not matched to a gene: 6. The CDR3 extends over 16 amino acids. From germline, CDR1 is SGHRS and CDR2 YFSETQ. The CDR3 here is CASSLRQGARNTEAFF. The CDR3 bases are TGCGCCAGCAGCTTACGACAGGGGGCAAGAAACACTGAAGCTTTCTTT.

Only a few counts were recorded for this clone. This rearrangement joins TRBV2 to TRBJ2-5; TRBD2 agrees at 14 bases. TRBJ2-7 explains the end of the DNA better; the J call may be wrong. The germline CDR1 and CDR2 sequences are SNHLY and FYNNEI. This CDR3 has 16 amino acids. The CDR3 region is CASSGWGLAGVGEQYF. The CDR3 coding sequence is TGTGCCAGCAGTGGGTGGGGACTAGCGGGAGTTGGCGAGCAGTACTTC.

The chain recombines TRBV12-5 with TRBJ1-5; 8 bases fit TRBD1. CDR1 and CDR2 (germline): LGHNT, FRNRAP. The CDR3 has 16 residues. The J segment lost 6 bases and the V segment lost 7 bases, leaving 14 bases of the junction unmatched. The CDR3 loop reads CASASTQGALVQPQHF. For the CDR3, the DNA is TGTGCTAGTGCTTCAACCCAGGGGGCACTGGTTCAGCCCCAGCATTTT.

The gene calls are TRBV18 and TRBJ1-1; TRBD1 matches 7 bases. This CDR3 has 14 residues. J lost 5 bases, V lost 4 bases, and 7 bases had no gene match. CDR1 and CDR2 from the germline V gene are KGHSH and LQKENI. In DNA, the CDR3 is TGTGCCAGCTCACTGGAGGGGGCAAGGACTGAAGCTTTCTTT. It specifies CASSLEGARTEAFF.

The J gene is TRBJ1-1, the V gene TRBV5-4; 8 bases map to TRBD1. Germline lookup yields CDR1 SGHNT and CDR2 YYREEE (reference sequence). The junction had 7 bases not matched to a gene; V was cut back by 3 bases and J by 3 bases. This CDR3 is built from 15 residues. In DNA, the CDR3 is TGTGCCAGCAGCTCCATACAGGGGGTGGACACTGAAGCTTTCTTT. It is translated as CASSSIQGVDTEAFF.

The V and J genes are TRBV10-3 and TRBJ1-5; no clear D gene. Germline CDR1 and CDR2: ENHRY and SYGVKD. The germline V and J ends were trimmed by 0 bases and 1 base, with 4 bases remaining between them. There are 14 residues in the CDR3. CDR3 amino acids: CAISESASNQPQHF. Written as DNA, the CDR3 is TGTGCCATCAGTGAGTCAGCCAGCAATCAGCCCCAGCATTTT.

In this sample, this clone turned up many times. This chain joins TRBV29-1 and TRBJ2-7, with TRBD2 as a possible D gene (7 bases). This CDR3 comprises 12 residues. Germline-derived CDR1 and CDR2 are SQVTM and ANQGSEA. V was shortened by 7 bases and J by 6 bases, with 16 bases between the two germline ends. The CDR3 protein is CSAGLGGGEQYF. The CDR3 bases are TGCAGCGCAGGACTAGGGGGAGGCGAGCAGTACTTC.

The chain couples TRBV6-1 to TRBJ2-3, with a tentative D call TRBD2 (6 bases). The CDR3 is 14 amino acids. The V end was cut by 7 bases, the J end by 4 bases, with 15 bases between. The germline V gene has CDR1 MNHNS and CDR2 SASEGT. CDR3 loop: CASIRAGGADTQYF. The CDR3 DNA follows: TGTGCCAGCATAAGGGCAGGAGGGGCAGATACGCAGTATTTT.

This clone was counted a few times. The chain carries TRBV6-5 and TRBJ2-3; the match to TRBD2 covers 8 bases. The CDR3 has 15 residues. Unmatched junction bases numbered 5, after V lost 0 bases and J lost 6 bases. Germline CDR1 and CDR2: MNHEY and SVGAGI. The CDR3 here is CASSYSAGVMDTQYF. DNA of the CDR3: TGTGCCAGCAGTTACTCAGCGGGAGTTATGGATACGCAGTATTTT.

The chain's CDR3 is CSVLTSGGAGEQFF. CDR3 coding DNA: TGCAGCGTCCTGACTAGCGGGGGGGCGGGTGAGCAGTTCTTC. The rearrangement joins TRBV29-1 to TRBJ2-1; 14 nucleotides match TRBD2. The J segment lost 9 bases and the V segment lost 6 bases, leaving 7 bases of the junction unmatched. Germline loops: CDR1 SQVTM, CDR2 ANQGSEA. The CDR3 spans 14 residues.

V gene TRBV30 combines with J gene TRBJ2-5; 10 nucleotides agree with TRBD2. This CDR3 has 17 amino acids. Germline CDR1 and CDR2: GTSNPN and SVGIG (reference sequence). V shed 2 bases and J 3 bases; nucleotides not matched to a gene: 12. The CDR3 is CAWSPFVSGRSKETQYF. The CDR3 nucleotides read TGTGCCTGGAGTCCCTTTGTTAGCGGGAGGTCAAAAGAGACCCAGTACTTC.

V gene TRBV7-9 combines with J gene TRBJ2-7; 8 bases agree with TRBD1. V lost 2 bases and J lost 5; bases outside the gene matches: 11. The CDR3 has 16 residues. Germline CDR1 and CDR2: SEHNR and FQNEAQ (reference sequence). The CDR3 here is CASSLIDRGYSHEQYF. The CDR3, as DNA: TGTGCCAGCAGCTTAATTGACAGGGGATATTCCCACGAGCAGTACTTC.

Only a few counts were recorded for this clone. The rearrangement links TRBV30 to TRBJ2-7; D unresolved. The germline CDR1 and CDR2 sequences are GTSNPN and SVGIG (reference sequence). The CDR3 runs 12 residues. Trimming removed 4 bases at V and 0 bases at J, with 7 bases between. CDR3 loop: CAWTASSYEQYF. The CDR3 DNA reads as TGTGCCTGGACCGCCAGCTCCTACGAGCAGTACTTC.

The chain joins TRBV19 to TRBJ2-1; 10 positions agree with TRBD2. The junction had 4 bases not matched to a gene; V was cut back by 1 base and J by 7 bases. The CDR3 has 15 residues. The germline gives CDR1 LNHDA, CDR2 SQIVND (reference sequence). The CDR3 region is CASSIGLAGANEQFF. CDR3 coding DNA: TGTGCCAGTAGTATAGGTCTAGCGGGAGCGAATGAGCAGTTCTTC.

In this sample, this clone turned up a few times. This CDR3 is also generated by other DNA sequences in the sample. V is TRBV5-4 and J is TRBJ2-7; 7 bases map to TRBD2. There are 13 residues in the CDR3. Per the germline V gene, CDR1 is SGHNT and CDR2 is YYREEE (reference sequence). The trim removed 4 bases at V and 3 bases at J, leaving 4 bases unmatched. CDR3 residues: CASSPGTNYEQYF. CDR3 nucleotide sequence: TGTGCCAGCAGCCCGGGGACTAACTACGAGCAGTACTTC.

This clone appeared a few times. The chain recombines TRBV7-9 with TRBJ2-1; 8 positions agree with TRBD1. Germline lookup yields CDR1 SEHNR and CDR2 FQNEAQ (reference sequence). The CDR3 is made up of 15 amino acids. The ends lost 4 bases at V and 8 bases at J; junction bases unmatched: 10. CDR3 bases: TGTGCCAGCAGCTCCGGGACAGGCCCCATCGATGAGCAGTTCTTC. It translates to CASSSGTGPIDEQFF.

Comments on this clone: Other nucleotide sequences in the sample specify the same CDR3. V usage is TRBV5-1 and J usage is TRBJ1-1; unclear D gene. Germline V gives CDR1 SGHRS, CDR2 YFSETQ. Trimming took 0 bases from V and 4 from J, leaving 7 bases between them. The CDR3 is 13 amino acids. The CDR3 here is CASSLVTGTEAFF. CDR3 coding DNA: TGCGCCAGCAGCTTGGTAACGGGCACTGAAGCTTTCTTT.

This clone was recorded many times. The junction departs from germline at one end; a sequencing error may be responsible. This rearrangement joins TRBV18 to TRBJ2-1; TRBD1 aligns across 8 bases. Germline-derived CDR1 and CDR2 are KGHSH and LQKENI. This CDR3 is built from 16 residues. The CDR3 coding sequence is TGTGCCAGCTCACCCTCGGGTGGACAGGGCCCTTCTAAGGCGCTCTTC. Its protein is CASSPSGGQGPSKALF.

This clone was seen a handful of times. The gene calls are TRBV28 and TRBJ2-1; TRBD1 aligns across 7 bases. Germline-derived CDR1 and CDR2 are MDHEN and SYDVKM. CDR3 length equals 13 residues. The junction had 9 bases not matched to a gene; V was cut back by 5 bases and J by 11 bases. Here the CDR3 reads CASSPLGQYQQFF. The CDR3 DNA reads TGTGCCAGCAGTCCCTTGGGACAGTATCAGCAGTTCTTC. The full variable domain, rest sourced from reference TRBV28 and TRBJ2-1, is DVKVTQSSRYLVKRTGEKVFLECVQDMDHENMFWYRQDPGLGLRLIYFSYDVKMKEKGDIPEGYSVSREKKERFSLILESASTNQTSMYLCASSPLGQYQQFFGPGTRLTVL.

The V gene is TRBV6-5, the J gene TRBJ2-4; 8 bases match TRBD2. The CDR3 consists of 13 residues. Per germline, CDR1 MNHEY and CDR2 SVGAGI. After removal of 6 bases from V and 7 bases from J, the junction contained 5 bases not matched to a gene. CDR3 in DNA: TGTGCCAGCAGCCCCGGGGGGGAGAACATTCAGTACTTC. The encoded protein is CASSPGGENIQYF.

The J gene is TRBJ1-5, the V gene TRBV5-8, with 10 bases that match TRBD1. There are 15 residues in the CDR3. The germline CDR1 and CDR2 sequences are SGHTS and YDEGEE. With V trimmed by 6 bases and J by 3 bases, 6 bases remained unmatched. DNA of the CDR3: TGTGCCAGCAACCAAGGACAGGGGGACAATCAGCCCCAGCATTTT. Its translation is CASNQGQGDNQPQHF.

V is TRBV19 and J is TRBJ1-2; D is unclear. Per germline, CDR1 LNHDA and CDR2 SQIVND (reference sequence). Trimming left V 10 bases short and J 1 base short, with 7 bases between. The CDR3 is 11 residues long. CDR3 protein: CATLFNYGYTF. DNA for the CDR3: TGTGCCACCCTCTTTAACTATGGCTACACCTTC.

This clone was seen more than once but under ten times. The chain combines TRBV4-1 with TRBJ2-5; the match to TRBD2 covers 9 bases. V lost 1 base and J lost 4; bases outside the gene matches: 4. The CDR3 contains 15 residues. Germline V gives CDR1 MGHRA, CDR2 YSYEKL. The CDR3 sequence is CASSQVVAGVETQYF. The CDR3 DNA is TGCGCCAGCAGCCAAGTGGTAGCGGGGGTAGAGACCCAGTACTTC.